Listed below are T cell receptor beta chains from one sample, sequenced in a study of T-cell memory formation after mild COVID-19. TCRdb re-called the 5' RACE reads through MiXCR, storing one row per CDR3 protein. The sample has under 300,000 distinct CDR3 sequences; less than 9.5% are singletons. The sequencing input was PBMCs or a T cell subset sorted from them (not recorded which). The receptors stem from a man in his late teens or twenties who had mild COVID-19 (a few samples of this study predate the infection). Cell type and time point are not known. CDR3s include the opening cysteine and the closing phenylalanine or tryptophan. D genes are given only for firm matches. Clone size, where shown, is once, few, many, or a class for clones that have expanded.

j_gene,abundance,v_gene,d_gene,CDR3nt,CDR3aa
TRBJ1-5,.,TRBV10-3,.,TGTGCCATCAGTGGAGGTGGGGGGCCCAATCAGCCCCAGCATTTT,CAISGGGGPNQPQHF
TRBJ2-1,few,TRBV9,.,TGTGCCAGCAGCGTAATCGTAGGTGAGCAGTTCTTC,CASSVIVGEQFF
TRBJ1-2,few,TRBV27,.,TGTGCCAGCAGTGCCCGCAGGGGTTGGAGCTTTGACGGCTACACCTTC,CASSARRGWSFDGYTF
TRBJ1-3,.,TRBV6-1,.,TGTGCCAGCAGTGAGATGCCTAGCTCTGGAAACACCATATATTTT,CASSEMPSSGNTIYF
TRBJ1-5,few,TRBV30,TRBD1,TGTGCCTGGAGTGGGGACAGTAACAATCAGCCCCAGCATTTT,CAWSGDSNNQPQHF
TRBJ2-4,few,TRBV6-2/TRBV6-3,.,TGTGCCAGCACCTCCGGCGGACCAAACATTCAGTACTTC,CASTSGGPNIQYF
TRBJ1-2,few,TRBV4-3,.,TGCGCCAGCAGCCAGCAACCGGGGGCTAACTATGGCTACACCTTC,CASSQQPGANYGYTF
TRBJ2-4,many,TRBV7-9,.,TGTGCCAGCAGCTCCGGGACCCAGAGGCATAACATTCAGTACTTC,CASSSGTQRHNIQYF
TRBJ1-2,few,TRBV4-1,TRBD1,TGCGCCAGCAGCCAAGCCCATATACAGGGGGCGCACGGCTACACCTTC,CASSQAHIQGAHGYTF
TRBJ1-1,many,TRBV18,TRBD1,TGTGCCAGCTCACTTACTAGAATTACAGGGGCCCCCATGAACACTGAAGCTTTCTTT,CASSLTRITGAPMNTEAFF
TRBJ2-7,few,TRBV7-9,TRBD2,TGTGCCAGCACTCTAGCGGGGGTTGCCGACGAGCAGTACTTC,CASTLAGVADEQYF
TRBJ2-2,few,TRBV5-1,TRBD1,TGCGCCAGCAGGGGGACAGGTGTGAACACCGGGGAGCTGTTTTTT,CASRGTGVNTGELFF
TRBJ1-1,.,TRBV20-1,.,TGCAGTTTACCGGGCGAAGCTTTCTTT,CSLPGEAFF
TRBJ1-1,few,TRBV7-6,.,TGTGCCAGCAGCTTACCAACCCAGGGGACTGAAGCTTTCTTT,CASSLPTQGTEAFF
TRBJ2-7,few,TRBV6-6,.,TGTGCCAGCACATTAACAGAACAGTACGAGCAGTACTTC,CASTLTEQYEQYF
TRBJ1-2,.,TRBV7-9,TRBD1,TGTGCCAGCAGCGGCCCGGGACAGGACTATGGCTACACCTTC,CASSGPGQDYGYTF
TRBJ1-2,few,TRBV14,.,TGTGCCAGCAGCCAAGGTATCAACTATGGCTACACCTTC,CASSQGINYGYTF
TRBJ2-2,.,TRBV3-1,.,TGTGCCAGCAGCTTTAGAAGGCCCACCGGGGAGCTGTTTTTT,CASSFRRPTGELFF
TRBJ1-1,many,TRBV5-1,.,TGCGCCAGCAGCTTGTACCAACGGAACACTGAAGCTTTCTTT,CASSLYQRNTEAFF
TRBJ2-4,few,TRBV20-1,.,TGCAGTGCTAGAACCCAGGTAGCCAAAAACATTCAGTACTTC,CSARTQVAKNIQYF
TRBJ2-3,few,TRBV6-4,TRBD2,TGTGCCAGCAGCCGGACTAGCGGGGGCACAGATACGCAGTATTTT,CASSRTSGGTDTQYF
TRBJ1-2,few,TRBV24-1,.,TGTGCCACCAGTGTAGGACAGTTCTATGGCTACACCTTC,CATSVGQFYGYTF
TRBJ2-2,few,TRBV6-1,TRBD1,TGTGCCAGTTCGGGACAGGCAACGGGAACCGGGGAGCTGTTTTTT,CASSGQATGTGELFF
TRBJ1-2,many,TRBV5-1,.,TGCGCCAGCAGCTTGGAGCCGGGGGCACCGGGTGGCTACACCTTC,CASSLEPGAPGGYTF
TRBJ1-5,.,TRBV7-9,.,TGTGCCAGCAGCTTAGGGGTCCTGGAGCCCCAGCATTTT,CASSLGVLEPQHF
TRBJ2-7,.,TRBV6-2/TRBV6-3,TRBD2,TGTGCCAGCAGTTACTCGGCGGGGGGTCTCGAGCAGTACTTC,CASSYSAGGLEQYF
TRBJ2-5,.,TRBV15,.,TGTGCCACCAGCAGTACTGGGGACAATTTCCAAGAGACCCAGTACTTC,CATSSTGDNFQETQYF